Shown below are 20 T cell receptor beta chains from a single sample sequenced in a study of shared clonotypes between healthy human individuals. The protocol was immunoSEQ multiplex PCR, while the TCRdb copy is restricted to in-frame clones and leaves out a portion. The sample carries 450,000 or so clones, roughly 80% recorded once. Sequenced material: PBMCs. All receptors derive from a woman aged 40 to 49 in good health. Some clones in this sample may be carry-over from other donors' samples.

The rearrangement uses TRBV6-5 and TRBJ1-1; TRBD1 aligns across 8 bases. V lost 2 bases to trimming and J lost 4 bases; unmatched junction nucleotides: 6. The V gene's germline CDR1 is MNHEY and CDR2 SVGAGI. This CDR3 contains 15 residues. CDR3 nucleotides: TGTGCCAGCAGTTACGGGGACAGGCCGGGCACTGAAGCTTTCTTT. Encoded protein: CASSYGDRPGTEAFF.

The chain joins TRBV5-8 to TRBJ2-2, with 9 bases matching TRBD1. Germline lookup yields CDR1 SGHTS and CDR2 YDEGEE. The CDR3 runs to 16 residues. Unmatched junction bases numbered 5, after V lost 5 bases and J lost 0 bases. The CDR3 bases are TGTGCCAGCAGGTCCGGGACAGGGTCGAACACCGGGGAGCTGTTTTTT. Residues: CASRSGTGSNTGELFF.

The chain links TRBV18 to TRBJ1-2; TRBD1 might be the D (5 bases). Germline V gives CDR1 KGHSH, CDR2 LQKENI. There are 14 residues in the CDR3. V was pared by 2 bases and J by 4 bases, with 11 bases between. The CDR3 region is CASSPGTLSYGYTF. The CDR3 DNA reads TGTGCCAGCTCACCAGGGACGCTCAGCTATGGCTACACCTTC.

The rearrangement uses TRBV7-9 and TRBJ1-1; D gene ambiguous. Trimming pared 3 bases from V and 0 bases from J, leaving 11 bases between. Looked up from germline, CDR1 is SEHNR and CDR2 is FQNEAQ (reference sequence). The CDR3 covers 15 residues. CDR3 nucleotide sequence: TGTGCCAGCAGCTTCCCATGGGTTATGAACACTGAAGCTTTCTTT. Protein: CASSFPWVMNTEAFF.

The CDR3 DNA reads as TGTGCCAGCAGCCAACATGGGGCCCGGACTGAAGCTTTCTTT. This codes for CASSQHGARTEAFF. The V gene is TRBV14, the J gene TRBJ1-1, with a tentative D call TRBD1 (5 bases). CDR3 size: 14 residues. Looked up from germline, CDR1 is SGHDN and CDR2 is FVKESK. Trimming shortened V by 2 bases and J by 5 bases, and 12 bases separated the two germline ends.

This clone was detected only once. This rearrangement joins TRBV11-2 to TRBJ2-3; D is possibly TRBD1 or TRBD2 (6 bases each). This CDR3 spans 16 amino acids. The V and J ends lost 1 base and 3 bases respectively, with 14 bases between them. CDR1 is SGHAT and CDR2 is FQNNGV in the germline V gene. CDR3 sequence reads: CASSLGTGAGTDTQYF. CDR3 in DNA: TGTGCCAGCAGCTTAGGTACGGGGGCAGGTACAGATACGCAGTATTTT.

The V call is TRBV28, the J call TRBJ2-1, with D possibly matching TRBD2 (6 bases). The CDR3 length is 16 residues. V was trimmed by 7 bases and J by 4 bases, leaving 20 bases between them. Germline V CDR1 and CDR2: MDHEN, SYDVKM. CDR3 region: CASTPPGGISYNEQFF. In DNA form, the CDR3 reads TGTGCCAGCACTCCCCCCGGCGGGATCTCTTACAATGAGCAGTTCTTC. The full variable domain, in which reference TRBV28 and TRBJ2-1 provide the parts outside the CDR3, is DVKVTQSSRYLVKRTGEKVFLECVQDMDHENMFWYRQDPGLGLRLIYFSYDVKMKEKGDIPEGYSVSREKKERFSLILESASTNQTSMYLCASTPPGGISYNEQFFGPGTRLTVL.

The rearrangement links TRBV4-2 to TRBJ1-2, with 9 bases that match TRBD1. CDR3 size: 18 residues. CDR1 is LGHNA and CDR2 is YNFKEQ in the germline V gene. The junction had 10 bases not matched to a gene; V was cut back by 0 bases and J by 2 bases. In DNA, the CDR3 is TGTGCCAGCAGCCAAGATCTACAGGGGGCTCTCGGGAACTATGGCTACACCTTC. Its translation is CASSQDLQGALGNYGYTF.

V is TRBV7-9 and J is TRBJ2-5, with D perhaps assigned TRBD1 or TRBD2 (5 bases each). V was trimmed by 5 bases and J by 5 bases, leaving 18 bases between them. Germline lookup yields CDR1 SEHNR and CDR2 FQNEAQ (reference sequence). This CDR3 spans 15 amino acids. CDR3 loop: CASSVGTHSVETQYF. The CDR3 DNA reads TGTGCCAGCAGCGTGGGGACCCACAGTGTTGAGACCCAGTACTTC.

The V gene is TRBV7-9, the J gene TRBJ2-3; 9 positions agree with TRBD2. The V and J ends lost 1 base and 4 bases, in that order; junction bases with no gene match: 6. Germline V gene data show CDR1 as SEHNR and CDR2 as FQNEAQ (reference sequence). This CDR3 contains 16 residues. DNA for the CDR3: TGTGCCAGCAGCTTAGTTGCGGGAGGGCTAGCAGATACGCAGTATTTT. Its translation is CASSLVAGGLADTQYF. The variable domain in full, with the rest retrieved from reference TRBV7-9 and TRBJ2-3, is DTGVSQNPRHKITKRGQNVTFRCDPISEHNRLYWYRQTLGQGPEFLTYFQNEAQLEKSRLLSDRFSAERPKGSFSTLEIQRTEQGDSAMYLCASSLVAGGLADTQYFGPGTRLTVL.

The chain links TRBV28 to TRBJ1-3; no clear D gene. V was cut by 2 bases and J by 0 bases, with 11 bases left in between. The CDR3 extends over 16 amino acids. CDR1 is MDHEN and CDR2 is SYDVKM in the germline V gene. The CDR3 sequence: CASSLSTASSGNTIYF. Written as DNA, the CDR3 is TGTGCCAGCAGTTTAAGTACAGCTAGCTCTGGAAACACCATATATTTT.

In DNA, the CDR3 is TGCGCCAGCAGCGCAGGGGGCGCGATGAGCACTGAAGCTTTCTTT. Protein product: CASSAGGAMSTEAFF. This chain links TRBV5-1 with TRBJ1-1, with 8 bases identical to TRBD1. Unmatched junction bases numbered 9, after V lost 4 bases and J lost 4 bases. The germline gives CDR1 SGHRS, CDR2 YFSETQ. The CDR3 has 15 residues. Full variable domain (outside the CDR3, taken from reference TRBV5-1 and TRBJ1-1): KAGVTQTPRYLIKTRGQQVTLSCSPISGHRSVSWYQQTPGQGLQFLFEYFSETQRNKGNFPGRFSGRQFSNSRSEMNVSTLELGDSALYLCASSAGGAMSTEAFFGQGTRLTVV.

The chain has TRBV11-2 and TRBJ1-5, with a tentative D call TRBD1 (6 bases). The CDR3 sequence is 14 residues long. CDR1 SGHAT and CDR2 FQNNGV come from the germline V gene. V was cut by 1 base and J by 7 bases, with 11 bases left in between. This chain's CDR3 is CASSLAGGEQPQHF. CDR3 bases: TGTGCCAGCAGCTTAGCCGGGGGCGAGCAGCCCCAGCATTTT.

CDR3 nucleotides: TGTGCAAGTCGGGCTTGCGGGAGTGGAGAGACCCAGTACTTC. It codes for CASRACGSGETQYF. The chain carries TRBV12-2 and TRBJ2-5; TRBD2, the D gene given by the table, was not confirmed from the DNA. TRBV12-2 is designated a pseudogene. The CDR3 contains 14 residues.

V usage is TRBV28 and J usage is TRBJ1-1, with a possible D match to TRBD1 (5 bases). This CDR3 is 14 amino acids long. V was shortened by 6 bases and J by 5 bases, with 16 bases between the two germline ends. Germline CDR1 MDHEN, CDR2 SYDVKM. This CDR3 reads CASSPRGRRTEAFF. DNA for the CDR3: TGTGCCAGCAGCCCCCGGGGCCGACGGACTGAAGCTTTCTTT.

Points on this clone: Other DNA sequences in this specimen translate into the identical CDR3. CDR3 loop: CASSWGGNYGYTF. DNA for the CDR3: TGTGCCAGCAGTTGGGGGGGGAACTATGGCTACACCTTC. The chain recombines TRBV6-5 with TRBJ1-2; D may be TRBD1 (5 bases). Deletions cut 4 bases from V and 2 bases from J, with 8 bases between. Germline assignment: CDR1 MNHEY and CDR2 SVGAGI. The CDR3 extends over 13 amino acids.

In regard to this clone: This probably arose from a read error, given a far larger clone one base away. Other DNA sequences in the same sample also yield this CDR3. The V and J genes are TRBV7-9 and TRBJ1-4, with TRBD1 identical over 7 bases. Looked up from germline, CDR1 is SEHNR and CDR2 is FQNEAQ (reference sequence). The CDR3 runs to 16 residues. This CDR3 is CASSLSTGFRDEKLFF. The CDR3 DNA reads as TGTGCCAGCAGCTTATCGACAGGGTTCAGGGATGAAAAGCTGTTTTTT.

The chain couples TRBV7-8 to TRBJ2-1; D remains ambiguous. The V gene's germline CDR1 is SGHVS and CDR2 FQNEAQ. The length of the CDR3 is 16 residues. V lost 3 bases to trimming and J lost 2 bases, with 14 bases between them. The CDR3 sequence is CASSFPVGGPYNEQFF. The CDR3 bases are TGTGCCAGCAGCTTCCCGGTAGGCGGCCCCTACAATGAGCAGTTCTTC.

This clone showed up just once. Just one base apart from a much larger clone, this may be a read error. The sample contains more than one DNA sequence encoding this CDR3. Written as DNA, the CDR3 is TGTGCCAGCAGCCTACTACAGGGCTATGGCTACACCTTC. This translates into CASSLLQGYGYTF. J is TRBJ1-2 and V is TRBV7-9; D is perhaps TRBD1 (6 bases). The CDR3 extends over 13 amino acids. Germline V gives CDR1 SEHNR, CDR2 FQNEAQ (reference sequence). V was cut by 5 bases and J by 4 bases, with 11 bases left in between. The entire variable domain, with the rest obtained from reference TRBV7-9 and TRBJ1-2, is as follows: DTGVSQNPRHKITKRGQNVTFRCDPISEHNRLYWYRQTLGQGPEFLTYFQNEAQLEKSRLLSDRFSAERPKGSFSTLEIQRTEQGDSAMYLCASSLLQGYGYTFGSGTRLTVV.

The CDR3 sequence is CASSLGEATDTQYF. DNA of the CDR3: TGCGCCAGCAGCCTGGGGGAAGCCACAGATACGCAGTATTTT. The chain joins TRBV5-1 to TRBJ2-3; TRBD1 or TRBD2 may be the D gene (5 bases each). Trimming removed 4 bases at V and 2 bases at J, with 11 bases between. CDR3 length: 14 residues. CDR1 is SGHRS, CDR2 YFSETQ, per germline.